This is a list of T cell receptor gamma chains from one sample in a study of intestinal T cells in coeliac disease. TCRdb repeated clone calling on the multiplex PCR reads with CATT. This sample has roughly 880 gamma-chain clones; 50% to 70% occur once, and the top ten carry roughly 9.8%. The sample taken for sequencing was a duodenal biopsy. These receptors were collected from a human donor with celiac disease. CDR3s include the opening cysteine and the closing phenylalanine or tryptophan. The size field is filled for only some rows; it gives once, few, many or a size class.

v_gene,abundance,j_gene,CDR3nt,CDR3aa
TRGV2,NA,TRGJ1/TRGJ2,TGTGCCACCTGGGACGGGGAAGATTATTATAAGAAACTCTTT,CATWDGEDYYKKLF
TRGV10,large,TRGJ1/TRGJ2,TGTGCTGCGTGGGATTATCCGTTCCATTATTATAAGAAACTCTTT,CAAWDYPFHYYKKLF
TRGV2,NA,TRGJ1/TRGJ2,TGTGCCACCTGGGACGGGCACGCCGAGCCCATTAAGAAACTCTTT,CATWDGHAEPIKKLF
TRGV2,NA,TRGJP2,TGTGCCACTGGGACGGGGAGGAGTAGTGATTGGATCAAGACGTTT,CATGTGRSSDWIKTF
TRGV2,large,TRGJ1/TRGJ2,TGTGCCACCTGGGACGGGCGGCAGAAACTCTTT,CATWDGRQKLF
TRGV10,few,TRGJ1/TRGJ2,TGTGCTGCGTGGGACCCCCCCGCAGGGCCTACGAAACTCTTT,CAAWDPPAGPTKLF
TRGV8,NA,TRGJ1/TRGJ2,TGTGCACCTGGGATAGTTTTAAGTCACTATTATAAGAAACTCTTT,CAPGIVLSHYYKKLF
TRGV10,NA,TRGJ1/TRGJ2,TGTGCTGCGTGGGATTTAAACGAGAAACTCTTT,CAAWDLNEKLF
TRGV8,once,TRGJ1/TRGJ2,TGTGCCACCTGGGATAGGACGCGTTATAAGAAACTCTTT,CATWDRTRYKKLF
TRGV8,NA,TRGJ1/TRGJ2,TGTGCCACCCGCCTTTTGGATTATTATAAGAAACTCTTT,CATRLLDYYKKLF
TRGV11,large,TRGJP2,TGTGCCTGCTGGATTAGGCACGTAGGTGATTGGATCAAGACGTTT,CACWIRHVGDWIKTF
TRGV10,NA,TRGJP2,TGTGCTGCGTGGGATGGACACGTCCCTTATAGTAGTGATTGGATCAAGACGTTT,CAAWDGHVPYSSDWIKTF
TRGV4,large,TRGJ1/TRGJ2,TGTGCCACCTGGGATTCGGGTCGGGATTATTATAAGAAACTCTTT,CATWDSGRDYYKKLF
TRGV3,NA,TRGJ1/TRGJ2,TGTGCCACCTTGGGACAGTCGAAGAAACTCTTT,CATLGQSKKLF
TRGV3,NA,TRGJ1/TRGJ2,TGTGCACCTCGGAGGCAGGCTACCCGACCCCTAGTTTATTATAAGAAACTCTTT,CAPRRQATRPLVYYKKLF
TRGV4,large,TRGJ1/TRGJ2,TGTGCCACCTGGGATGGTTATTATAAGAAACTCTTT,CATWDGYYKKLF
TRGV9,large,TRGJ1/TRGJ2,TGTGCCTTGTGGGAGGTGAGGTATAAGAAACTCTTT,CALWEVRYKKLF
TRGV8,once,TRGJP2,TGTGCCACCCAGGGATGGTGTAGTGATTGGATCAAGACGTTT,CATQGWCSDWIKTF
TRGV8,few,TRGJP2,TGTGCCACCTGGGATCGGAGTAGTGATTGGATCAAGACGTTT,CATWDRSSDWIKTF
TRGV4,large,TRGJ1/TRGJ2,TGTGCCACCTGGGATGGGAATTATTATAAGAAACTCTTT,CATWDGNYYKKLF
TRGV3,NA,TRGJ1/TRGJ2,TGTGCCACCTTGGGACAGGCTAAGCGGCATTATAAGAAACTCTTT,CATLGQAKRHYKKLF
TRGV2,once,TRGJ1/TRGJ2,TGTGCCACTGGGACGCCCTATTATAAGAAACTCTTT,CATGTPYYKKLF
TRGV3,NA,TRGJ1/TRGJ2,TGTGCCACCTGGGCGAGAATTTATTATAAGAAACTCTTT,CATWARIYYKKLF
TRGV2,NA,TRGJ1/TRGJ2,TGTGCCACCTGGGAGCGGGCCATAGTAGATTATTATAAGAAACTCTTT,CATWERAIVDYYKKLF
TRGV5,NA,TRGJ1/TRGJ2,TGTGCCGACCTGGGACAGGCTTACTATAAGAAACTCTTT,CADLGQAYYKKLF